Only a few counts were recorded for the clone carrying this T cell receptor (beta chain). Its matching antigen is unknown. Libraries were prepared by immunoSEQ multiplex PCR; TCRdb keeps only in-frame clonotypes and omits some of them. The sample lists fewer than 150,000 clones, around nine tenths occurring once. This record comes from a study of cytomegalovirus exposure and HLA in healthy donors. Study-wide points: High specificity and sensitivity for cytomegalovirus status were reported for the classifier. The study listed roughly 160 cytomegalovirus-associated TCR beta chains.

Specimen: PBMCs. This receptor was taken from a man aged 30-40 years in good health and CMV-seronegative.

The CDR3 nucleotides are TGTGCCAGCAGCGTAGGAGGAGGTTTAGAGACCCAGTACTTC. Translated, it gives CASSVGGGLETQYF. The rearrangement uses TRBV9 and TRBJ2-5, with D possibly TRBD2 on 5 matching bases. CDR1 SGDLS and CDR2 YYNGEE come from the germline V gene. The CDR3 covers 14 residues. V lost 0 bases, J lost 4 bases, and 10 bases lay in between.